This TCR beta chain was sequenced for a study of cytomegalovirus exposure and HLA in healthy donors. Study-level findings and limits: Some highly shared sequence variants likely arose as a pipeline artifact.

The CDR3 spans 13 residues. V gave up 1 base and J gave up 10 bases; unmatched junction bases: 3. In germline, CDR1 is SGHAT, CDR2 FQNNGV. PCR was performed using 60 Vbeta and 13 Jbeta primers. Sequencing was performed with immunoSEQ multiplex PCR; in TCRdb, only in-frame clones are kept and a portion is missing. The table lists about 93,000 clones, approximately 68% of them singletons, with approximately 5.8% in the top ten. Only a few counts were recorded for this clone. Its antigen is currently unknown. The sample was PBMCs. The chain links TRBV11-2 to TRBJ2-1, with TRBD2 identical over 8 bases. The sequence was collected from a boy younger than 18 in good health and CMV-seropositive. The CDR3 region is CASSLVRGGEQFF. The CDR3 DNA follows: TGTGCCAGCAGCTTAGTTCGCGGGGGGGAGCAGTTCTTC. Full variable domain (outside the CDR3, taken from reference TRBV11-2 and TRBJ2-1): EAGVAQSPRYKIIEKRQSVAFWCNPISGHATLYWYQQILGQGPKLLIQFQNNGVVDDSQLPKDRFSAERLKGVDSTLKIQPAKLEDSAVYLCASSLVRGGEQFFGPGTRLTVL.